Listed below are T cell receptor beta chains from one sample, sequenced in a study of shared clonotypes between healthy human individuals. Produced via immunoSEQ multiplex PCR; TCRdb's table is partial and in-frame only. Counted here are around 700,000 clones, around 72% occurring once; the ten biggest clones make up 1.5% to 2%. The sequenced sample consisted of memory CD4+ T cells sorted from blood. The receptor source for this set is a woman in her twenties or thirties in good health. The CDR3 runs from the conserved cysteine through the conserved F or W. The order of the fields is clone size, J gene, V gene, D gene, CDR3 protein, CDR3 DNA. A D gene is named only where the DNA matches it firmly. Size is stated for part of the rows, as once, few or many counts, or as a class when the clone is expanded.

-,TRBJ2-1,TRBV2,-,CASSERANYNEQFF,TGTGCCAGCAGTGAAAGGGCAAATTACAATGAGCAGTTCTTC
few,TRBJ2-1,TRBV29-1,-,CSVGGGWEQFF,TGCAGCGTTGGTGGTGGATGGGAGCAGTTCTTC
-,TRBJ1-3,TRBV18,-,CASSPLWQGGTIYF,TGTGCCAGCTCACCACTTTGGCAGGGAGGCACCATATATTTT
many,TRBJ1-5,TRBV1,-,CTSRPQGYSNQPQHF,TGCACCAGCAGGCCACAGGGATATAGCAATCAGCCCCAGCATTTT
-,TRBJ2-7,TRBV6-6,TRBD2,CASSTSGGPHEQYF,TGTGCCAGCAGTACTAGCGGAGGACCCCACGAGCAGTACTTC
-,TRBJ2-7,TRBV7-8,TRBD1,CASSLDRTGSEQYF,TGTGCCAGCAGCTTAGATCGGACAGGTTCCGAGCAGTACTTC
few,TRBJ1-2,TRBV28,-,CARVKPGQTRAFYGYTF,TGTGCCAGAGTAAAACCGGGCCAAACCCGGGCCTTCTATGGCTACACCTTC
-,TRBJ2-5,TRBV5-1,TRBD2,CASSMGLAGVGEETQYF,TGCGCCAGCAGCATGGGACTAGCGGGAGTAGGAGAAGAGACCCAGTACTTC
-,TRBJ2-7,TRBV5-1,TRBD1,CASSIGTGRVGEQYF,TGCGCCAGCAGCATAGGGACAGGGAGAGTGGGCGAGCAGTACTTC
-,TRBJ1-2,TRBV6-5,TRBD1,CASSYTGGHYGYTF,TGTGCCAGCAGTTACACAGGGGGCCACTATGGCTACACCTTC
-,TRBJ1-5,TRBV2,-,CASSREGPGNQPQHF,TGTGCCAGCAGTCGGGAGGGGCCGGGGAATCAGCCCCAGCATTTT
-,TRBJ2-1,TRBV7-2,TRBD2,CASRSPGGPYNEQFF,TGTGCCAGTAGGTCGCCGGGGGGACCCTACAATGAGCAGTTCTTC
once,TRBJ2-6,TRBV7-9,-,CASSRIGSSGANVLTF,TGTGCCAGCAGCCGCATCGGGAGCTCTGGGGCCAACGTCCTGACTTTC
-,TRBJ2-5,TRBV6-1,-,CASSAGPYQETQYF,TGTGCCAGCAGTGCTGGACCGTACCAAGAGACCCAGTACTTC